A single sample gave rise to the 11 T cell receptor beta chains below, sequenced in a study of CD8+ T cells in alopecia areata. Extracted RNA was reverse transcribed into cDNA, the sequencing template. Profiling relied on immunoSEQ multiplex PCR, and the TCRdb table lists in-frame clones only, not all of them. The table lists approximately 150,000 clones, around 47% of them singletons. The sample comprised CD4+ T cells sorted from blood. The source is a human donor with alopecia areata.

This clone has only a few counts. The chain joins TRBV28 to TRBJ1-2; 8 bases fit TRBD1. V lost 5 bases and J lost 8; bases outside the gene matches: 10. The germline V gene encodes CDR1 MDHEN and CDR2 SYDVKM. The CDR3 totals 14 residues. The CDR3 reads CASSPPWTGQGYTF. The CDR3 nucleotides are TGTGCCAGCAGTCCCCCGTGGACAGGGCAAGGCTACACCTTC.

CDR3: CASSSSSSGSYGEQFF. CDR3 in DNA: TGTGCCAGCAGTTCCAGCTCTAGCGGGAGTTACGGTGAGCAGTTCTTC. The genes are TRBV5-4 and TRBJ2-1, with TRBD2 matching over 10 bases. This CDR3 is built from 16 residues. The germline V gene has CDR1 SGHNT and CDR2 YYREEE (reference sequence). Trimming took 5 bases from V and 9 from J; bases not matched to a gene: 14.

This clone was seen a single time. The V gene is TRBV29-1, the J gene TRBJ1-2; D gene uncertain. The CDR3 loop spans 13 amino acids. From germline, CDR1 is SQVTM and CDR2 ANQGSEA. Trimming took off 0 bases at V and 1 base at J, with 6 bases between the two ends. The CDR3 coding sequence is TGCAGCGTTGAAGATCGGGGTAACTATGGCTACACCTTC. Its protein product is CSVEDRGNYGYTF.

Concerning this clone: The sample carries other DNA sequences with the same CDR3. The chain combines TRBV30 with TRBJ1-3; D call uncertain. The V end lost 0 bases, the J end lost 7 bases, and 7 bases lay between the germline ends. This CDR3 comprises 12 residues. Germline assignment: CDR1 GTSNPN and CDR2 SVGIG (reference sequence). The CDR3 sequence is CAWSVVGNTIYF. CDR3 bases: TGTGCCTGGAGTGTGGTCGGGAACACCATATATTTT.

This clone has only a few counts. The chain couples TRBV2 to TRBJ2-2; D call uncertain. The germline CDR1 and CDR2 sequences are SNHLY and FYNNEI. V was trimmed by 5 bases and J by 6 bases, leaving 10 bases between them. The CDR3 length is 13 residues. This chain's CDR3 is CASSQPGSGELFF. The CDR3 DNA reads as TGTGCCAGCAGTCAGCCCGGGTCCGGGGAGCTGTTTTTT.

This chain connects TRBV29-1 to TRBJ1-2; no definite D call. This CDR3 comprises 11 residues. V lost 8 bases and J lost 7, with 14 bases in between. Germline V lookup: CDR1 SQVTM, CDR2 ANQGSEA. The CDR3 DNA reads as TGCAGCTCGGGTACGGCAGGTGGCTACACCTTC. This encodes CSSGTAGGYTF.

This clone appeared a few times. The chain uses TRBV29-1 and TRBJ2-5; D is possibly TRBD1 or TRBD2 (5 bases each). Germline CDR1 is SQVTM and CDR2 is ANQGSEA. V was cut by 2 bases and J by 6 bases, with 16 bases left in between. CDR3 size: 14 residues. The CDR3 DNA follows: TGCAGCGTTGAAATAGGGACCCGAGGGAAGACCCAGTACTTC. It is translated as CSVEIGTRGKTQYF.

The chain joins TRBV6-5 to TRBJ2-3; unclear D gene. CDR1 MNHEY and CDR2 SVGAGI come from the germline V gene. This CDR3 region has 15 residues. Trimming stripped 0 bases from V and 0 bases from J, with 7 bases between. The CDR3 is CASSYSGISTDTQYF. The DNA of the CDR3 is TGTGCCAGCAGTTACTCGGGGATAAGCACAGATACGCAGTATTTT.

This chain links TRBV7-2 with TRBJ2-5; the D call may be TRBD1 or TRBD2 (5 bases each). Trimming took 5 bases from V and 1 from J, leaving 14 bases between them. Germline lookup yields CDR1 SGHTA and CDR2 FQGNSA. The length of the CDR3 is 15 residues. This CDR3 is CASSPQLGPQETQYF. In nucleotides, the CDR3 is TGTGCCAGCAGCCCCCAATTGGGACCCCAAGAGACCCAGTACTTC.

This clone was seen once. This sequence joins TRBV11-2 and TRBJ2-1, with TRBD2 matching 10 bases. With 5 bases clipped from V and 8 bases from J, the junction kept 15 bases outside the gene matches. CDR3 length equals 17 residues. Germline V gives CDR1 SGHAT, CDR2 FQNNGV. CDR3 nucleotide sequence: TGTGCCAGCAGCCCCACACGGCTAGCGGGAGCTGTGGATGAGCAGTTCTTC. Amino acids: CASSPTRLAGAVDEQFF.

This sequence joins TRBV15 and TRBJ2-4; 8 nucleotides align to TRBD2. The CDR3 runs 15 residues. Trimming removed 6 bases from V and 0 bases from J; junction bases left unmatched: 4. Germline V lookup: CDR1 LNHNV, CDR2 YYDKDF (reference sequence). CDR3 sequence (DNA): TGTGCCACCAGGAGCGGGGGTCTAGCCAAAAACATTCAGTACTTC. It specifies CATRSGGLAKNIQYF. Full variable domain (rest looked up from reference TRBV15 and TRBJ2-4): DAMVIQNPRYQVTQFGKPVTLSCSQTLNHNVMYWYQQKSSQAPKLLFHYYDKDFNNEADTPDNFQSRRPNTSFCFLDIRSPGLGDTAMYLCATRSGGLAKNIQYFGAGTRLSVL.